The sequence of this T cell receptor beta chain was determined in a study of OX40 agonist ivuxolimab in advanced cancers. General notes on the study: Ivuxolimab, which targeted the costimulatory receptor OX40 (CD134), was an agonistic, fully human IgG2 monoclonal antibody. Patients were allowed to have had prior anti-PD-1, anti-PD-L1 or anti-CTLA-4 therapy, and around 40% of the dose-escalation patients had previously received checkpoint inhibitors. Among the roughly 54 dose-escalation patients, 19 had hepatocellular carcinoma, around 15 melanoma, 9 renal cell carcinoma and 9 head and neck cancer. The paper covers the monotherapy dose-escalation part of the phase I ivuxolimab trial, which included N of about 56 patients. Intravenous ivuxolimab was administered to patients every 2 weeks at six dose levels: 0.01, 0.1, 0.3, 1.5, 3 and 10 mg/kg. Partial responses occurred in three dose-escalation patients: two with cutaneous melanoma and one with hepatocellular carcinoma. A male proportion of approximately 83% and a mean age of roughly 58 years, ranging from 23 to 79, were recorded for the dose-escalation cohort. Peripheral TCRbeta sequencing was intended to test whether TCR sequence diversity was altered and clonal T-cell expansion was caused by ivuxolimab.

Patients with autoimmune disease history or receiving systemic immunosuppression were excluded from the trial. Peripheral blood for TCR sequencing was drawn from every dose cohort at baseline, at cycle 4 day 1 and at cycle 7 day 1. The samples were taken from a phase I, first-in-human, multicenter, open-label dose-escalation trial of ivuxolimab. Adults with locally advanced or metastatic melanoma, renal cell carcinoma, hepatocellular carcinoma or head and neck squamous cell carcinoma were enrolled in the trial. Before TCR sequencing, CD4+ T cells and CD8+ T cells from peripheral blood were sorted into separate populations. Genomic DNA was isolated from the sorted cells so that the TCRbeta CDR3 region could be sequenced. The immunoSEQ Assay was used for sequencing of TCRbeta CDR3 regions. TCRdb retrieved this table from immuneACCESS and kept in-frame rearrangements only. Not all clones are present; in checked studies, unresolved V genes account for under half, and no reason is known for the remainder. For this sample the table gives 84,000 or so clones, of which around nine tenths were detected only once. The ten largest clones represent approximately 0.28% of the sample.

The investigation overall reported the following: Clonal expansion of both CD4+ and CD8+ blood T cells was observed from baseline to week 6 at doses 0.1 to 3.0 mg/kg. Partial responders in the 0.1-3.0 mg/kg groups had among the lowest normalized peripheral clonal expansion, especially among CD8+ T cells. Which antigens the clonally expanded peripheral T cells were specific for was not determined. Low levels of normalized T-cell clonal expansion were also shown by some nonresponding patients. After ivuxolimab, expanded clones were on average more numerous among CD8+ T cells than among CD4+ T cells.

From the germline V gene (reference sequence), CDR1 is MNHEY and CDR2 is SMNVEV. V loses 3 bases at its end and J loses 2 bases; junction bases beyond the gene matches: 3. CDR3 length: 14 amino acids, cysteine to phenylalanine. The CDR3 DNA has 42 bases and is translated from base 1. About this clone itself: Its antigen is still unknown. Base qualities were left out, and no much larger clone turns up one base away.

This receptor was identified in an adult with an advanced solid tumor such as melanoma, head and neck, liver or kidney cancer. The sequence joins TRBV27 to TRBJ2-5; 7 bases in between match TRBD2. The sequencing used CD4+ or CD8+ T cells sorted from blood, collected in a trial of the OX40 agonist ivuxolimab. CDR3 sequence: CASSLWGLQETQYF. Here is the DNA: TGTGCCAGCAGTTTGTGGGGACTACAAGAGACCCAGTACTTC.